The clone carrying this T cell receptor (beta chain) was found many times. Adult healthy volunteers gave 2.5 ml peripheral blood for whole-blood RNA. A UMI-containing oligonucleotide was joined by 3' ligation to the TCR cDNA template. Cells were not sorted; total RNA input targeted roughly 1 to 1,100 ng. Trimming shortened V by 5 bases and J by 0 bases, and 14 bases separated the two germline ends. Germline CDR1 and CDR2: SQVTM and ANQGSEA. This CDR3 region has 16 residues. This sample was taken from a study of naive and memory T cell subsets. Alpha and beta constant region primers primed reverse transcription for blood and skin samples. Ligated cDNA underwent four rounds of PCR with nested alpha and beta constant region primers and SP2. TCRdb ran MiXCR on the 5' RACE reads and lists one entry per CDR3 protein. Here the sample spans 20,000 to 30,000 distinct CDR3 sequences, roughly 25% being singletons.

The chain employs TRBV29-1 and TRBJ2-6, with D possibly matching TRBD2 (7 bases). The TCR originated in a female donor in good health. CDR3 in DNA: TGCAGCGTTCGGGGGGCGCCTCCCTCTGGGGCCAACGTCCTGACTTTC. It translates to CSVRGAPPSGANVLTF.